Each of the 18 T cell receptor beta chains below was sequenced from the same sample in a study. Method: immunoSEQ multiplex PCR; TCRdb's copy keeps in-frame clones and lacks some. The table shows under 90,000 clones, with around 93% occurring only once. The sample consisted of PBMCs. These receptors came from a man aged 40-50 years with rheumatoid arthritis.

The chain links TRBV19 to TRBJ2-1; TRBD1 matches at 8 bases. CDR1 LNHDA and CDR2 SQIVND come from the germline V gene (reference sequence). The CDR3 totals 15 residues. V gave up 1 base and J gave up 6 bases; unmatched junction bases: 5. Here the CDR3 reads CASSIAGTGTNEQFF. In nucleotides, the CDR3 is TGTGCCAGTAGTATAGCCGGGACAGGTACCAATGAGCAGTTCTTC.

The rearrangement joins TRBV7-8 to TRBJ1-5; 10 nucleotides match TRBD1. CDR1 and CDR2 (germline): SGHVS, FQNEAQ. The CDR3 has 16 amino acids. The V segment lost 0 bases and the J segment 7 bases; nucleotides outside the gene matches: 6. CDR3 protein: CASSLARGQGGQPQHF. The CDR3 region has the DNA TGTGCCAGCAGCTTAGCGAGAGGACAGGGGGGCCAGCCCCAGCATTTT.

The chain joins TRBV30 to TRBJ2-2; no clear D. V was pared by 5 bases and J by 5 bases, with 12 bases between. The CDR3 is 13 amino acids. The germline CDR1 and CDR2 sequences are GTSNPN and SVGIG (reference sequence). The CDR3: CAWWADGTGELFF. DNA of the CDR3: TGTGCCTGGTGGGCAGATGGGACCGGGGAGCTGTTTTTT.

The chain has TRBV6-1 and TRBJ1-5, with D tentatively TRBD1 (5 bases). The CDR3 has 15 amino acids. Germline CDR1 is MNHNS and CDR2 is SASEGT. With 1 base removed from V and 3 bases from J, the gap between germline ends came to 10 bases. The DNA of the CDR3 is TGTGCCAGCAGTGAAGGGGGCAGCTACAATCAGCCCCAGCATTTT. Protein sequence: CASSEGGSYNQPQHF.

A word on this clone: Other nucleotide sequences from this sample produce the same CDR3. This rearrangement joins TRBV5-1 to TRBJ2-7, with 11 bases that match TRBD2. Germline V gene lookup returns CDR1 SGHRS and CDR2 YFSETQ. Trimming cost V 5 bases and J 1 base; bases outside gene matches: 5. CDR3 length: 15 amino acids. The CDR3, as DNA: TGCGCCAGCAGAGAGGGACTAGCGGATTCCTACGAGCAGTACTTC. Protein: CASREGLADSYEQYF.

The CDR3 DNA sequence: TGTGCCAGCAGTTTATCGACCGCCCAAGATACGCAGTATTTT. It is translated as CASSLSTAQDTQYF. V gene TRBV27 combines with J gene TRBJ2-3; no clear D. V gave up 0 bases and J gave up 5 bases, with 9 bases separating them. Germline assignment: CDR1 MNHEY and CDR2 SMNVEV (reference sequence). CDR3 size: 14 residues.

The J gene is TRBJ1-4, the V gene TRBV7-2; unclear D gene. V lost 2 bases, J lost 8 bases, and 24 bases lay in between. CDR1 is SGHTA and CDR2 is FQGNSA in the germline V gene. This CDR3 comprises 18 residues. The CDR3 loop is CASSLRIVSADSREKLFF. DNA for the CDR3: TGTGCCAGCAGCTTAAGGATCGTGTCCGCGGATTCGAGGGAAAAACTGTTTTTT.

The V gene is TRBV3-1 (or the pseudogene TRBV3-2), the J gene TRBJ1-2; 7 bases are a match to TRBD1. The V segment lost 4 bases and the J segment 7 bases; nucleotides outside the gene matches: 3. The germline V gene has CDR1 LGHDT and CDR2 YNNKEL (reference sequence). CDR3 size: 12 residues. The CDR3 spells CASSPYRGGYTF. The CDR3 DNA reads as TGTGCCAGCAGCCCCTACAGGGGTGGCTACACCTTC.

The chain is built from TRBV19 and TRBJ1-2; possibly TRBD1 for D (5 bases). CDR3 length: 16 residues. In germline, CDR1 is LNHDA, CDR2 SQIVND (reference sequence). V was clipped by 5 bases and J by 8 bases, with 24 bases between them. The CDR3 loop reads CASSYSRIRGPRGYTF. The CDR3 DNA follows: TGTGCCAGTAGTTATTCCCGGATTCGGGGCCCGAGGGGCTACACCTTC.

In this sample, this clone turned up a few times. The chain carries TRBV11-3 and TRBJ2-2; no clear D gene. Trimming took off 1 base at V and 1 base at J, with 4 bases between the two ends. There are 14 residues in the CDR3. Per the germline V gene, CDR1 is SGHNT and CDR2 is YENEEA. The CDR3 is CASSLGQNTGELFF. CDR3 sequence (DNA): TGTGCCAGCAGCTTAGGACAGAACACCGGGGAGCTGTTTTTT.

This chain uses TRBV27 with TRBJ2-2; D ambiguous. V gave up 6 bases and J gave up 5 bases, with 16 bases separating them. The CDR3 is 15 amino acids. Germline V CDR1 and CDR2: MNHEY, SMNVEV (reference sequence). CDR3 nucleotide sequence: TGTGCCAGCAGACCCGGGCTTCTCGGGACCGGGGAGCTGTTTTTT. This codes for CASRPGLLGTGELFF.

The chain is built from TRBV27 and TRBJ2-2, with 10 bases that match TRBD1. Germline V gene lookup returns CDR1 MNHEY and CDR2 SMNVEV (reference sequence). CDR3 length equals 15 residues. Losses at the gene ends were 3 bases for V and 3 bases for J; bases not matched to a gene: 1. Here the CDR3 DNA reads TGTGCCAGCAGTTTCGGGACAGGGGACACCGGGGAGCTGTTTTTT. It codes for CASSFGTGDTGELFF.

Only one count was recorded for this clone. J is TRBJ2-3 and V is TRBV29-1, with D unresolved. The CDR3 is made up of 13 amino acids. The V end lost 5 bases, the J end lost 4 bases, and 13 bases lay between the germline ends. Germline-derived CDR1 and CDR2 are SQVTM and ANQGSEA. The CDR3 loop is CSVFSQRSDTQYF. CDR3 in DNA: TGCAGCGTTTTCTCCCAGCGATCAGATACGCAGTATTTT.

The chain recombines TRBV30 with TRBJ2-7; D is perhaps TRBD2 (5 bases). The germline V and J ends were trimmed by 4 bases and 5 bases, with 18 bases remaining between them. Germline V gives CDR1 GTSNPN, CDR2 SVGIG (reference sequence). The CDR3 length is 14 residues. The CDR3, as DNA: TGTGCCTGGACCCTGGGCGGGTTCGGCGACGAGCAGTACTTC. This codes for CAWTLGGFGDEQYF.

The chain has TRBV29-1 and TRBJ2-1; possibly TRBD1 for D (6 bases). The CDR3 is 13 residues long. V was trimmed by 7 bases and J by 2 bases, leaving 12 bases between them. The V gene's germline CDR1 is SQVTM and CDR2 ANQGSEA. The chain's CDR3 is CSALQGAYNEQFF. The CDR3, as DNA: TGCAGCGCCTTACAGGGAGCCTACAATGAGCAGTTCTTC.

The V call is TRBV7-2, the J call TRBJ1-4, with 12 bases that match TRBD1. The CDR3 runs 15 residues. Germline loops: CDR1 SGHTA, CDR2 FQGNSA. V lost 3 bases, J lost 8 bases, and 4 bases stayed unmatched. The CDR3 bases are TGTGCCAGCAGCTTCACCGGGACAGGGGGCGAAAAACTGTTTTTT. This gives the protein CASSFTGTGGEKLFF.

V and J are TRBV30 and TRBJ2-7, with D uncertain. Germline CDR1 reads GTSNPN; CDR2 reads SVGIG (reference sequence). There are 13 residues in the CDR3. This CDR3 reads CAWSSGPGNDVCV. In DNA form, the CDR3 reads TGTGCCTGGAGTTCCGGACCCGGAAATGACGTCTGCGTC.

V gene TRBV3-1 (or the pseudogene TRBV3-2) combines with J gene TRBJ1-1, with D unclear. The CDR3 has 14 residues. The ends were cut back, 4 bases at V and 0 bases at J, with 9 bases in the middle. The germline V gene encodes CDR1 LGHDT and CDR2 YNNKEL (reference sequence). DNA of the CDR3: TGTGCCAGCAGCCTCGGGGTCATGAACACTGAAGCTTTCTTT. It is translated as CASSLGVMNTEAFF.